The T cell receptor (beta chain) described here comes from a study of T cells after somatic rescue of genetic block. Profiling relied on immunoSEQ multiplex PCR, and the TCRdb table lists in-frame clones only, not all of them. The repertoire consists of 55,000 to 75,000 clones, with around 90% occurring once and the leading ten covering about 2.7%. This clone turned up a few times. V was clipped by 7 bases and J by 0 bases, with 18 bases between them. Germline V gives CDR1 SGHRS, CDR2 YFSETQ. The CDR3 is made up of 16 amino acids. Sequenced input: peripheral blood mononuclear cells (PBMCs). The sequence was collected from a man in his forties. V usage is TRBV5-1 and J usage is TRBJ2-3; D may correspond to TRBD1 or TRBD2 (5 bases each). The CDR3 loop is CASATLSEGSTDTQYF. In DNA, the CDR3 is TGCGCCAGCGCAACCCTTTCCGAGGGGAGCACAGATACGCAGTATTTT. The full variable domain, completed using reference TRBV5-1 and TRBJ2-3, is KAGVTQTPRYLIKTRGQQVTLSCSPISGHRSVSWYQQTPGQGLQFLFEYFSETQRNKGNFPGRFSGRQFSNSRSEMNVSTLELGDSALYLCASATLSEGSTDTQYFGPGTRLTVL.